This passage covers 12 T cell receptor beta chains from one sample sequenced in a study of cytomegalovirus exposure and HLA in healthy donors. Primers for the PCR totalled 60 Vbeta and 13 Jbeta. Clones were sequenced by immunoSEQ multiplex PCR, and TCRdb holds only the in-frame ones, with some missing. The table lists approximately 150,000 clones, around four fifths of them singletons. The sequencing sample was made of PBMCs. Receptor source: a woman aged 60-75 years in good health and CMV-seropositive.

V is TRBV6-5 and J is TRBJ1-3, with D tentatively TRBD1 (5 bases). V lost 6 bases, J lost 9 bases, and 15 bases lay in between. CDR3 length: 13 amino acids. CDR1 MNHEY and CDR2 SVGAGI come from the germline V gene. The CDR3 region has the DNA TGTGCCAGCAGGCCCCCAGGGTCAGGCACCATATATTTT. It yields the protein CASRPPGSGTIYF.

The V call is TRBV6-5, the J call TRBJ2-2; the match to TRBD2 covers 10 bases. V gave up 2 bases and J gave up 4 bases; unmatched junction bases: 4. CDR1 is MNHEY and CDR2 is SVGAGI in the germline V gene. CDR3 length: 16 amino acids. CDR3 sequence: CASSYTTSGFTGELFF. DNA for the CDR3: TGTGCCAGCAGTTACACGACTAGCGGGTTCACCGGGGAGCTGTTTTTT.

J is TRBJ1-5 and V is TRBV4-3, with 8 bases that match TRBD1. The CDR3 totals 16 residues. V shed 3 bases and J 5 bases; nucleotides not matched to a gene: 9. CDR1 LGHNA and CDR2 YSLEER come from the germline V gene. The CDR3 DNA follows: TGCGCCAGCAGCCAGTTTGTCCAGGGGGCCGATCAGCCCCAGCATTTT. Translating it yields CASSQFVQGADQPQHF.

This chain uses TRBV7-8 with TRBJ2-2; TRBD1 matches at 9 bases. Germline loops: CDR1 SGHVS, CDR2 FQNEAQ. Germline trimming cut 5 bases from V and 4 bases from J; bases unmatched to any gene: 5. The CDR3 contains 15 residues. The CDR3 sequence: CASSAGQGITGELFF. The CDR3 DNA reads TGTGCCAGCAGCGCTGGACAGGGGATCACCGGGGAGCTGTTTTTT.

This chain joins TRBV7-9 and TRBJ2-1, with 7 nucleotides matching TRBD2. The CDR3 is 13 amino acids. Germline trimming cut 10 bases from V and 5 bases from J; bases unmatched to any gene: 8. Germline V gives CDR1 SEHNR, CDR2 FQNEAQ (reference sequence). CDR3 nucleotides: TGTGCCACGCGGAGCGCGGGGGACAATGAGCAGTTCTTC. Its protein product is CATRSAGDNEQFF.

This clone was counted only a few times. Here the CDR3 DNA reads TGTGCCAGCAGTCCCCTACTAGCGGGAGGGCGGGAGCAGTACTTC. Protein product: CASSPLLAGGREQYF. The chain recombines TRBV27 with TRBJ2-7; 13 bases fit TRBD2. The germline CDR1 and CDR2 sequences are MNHEY and SMNVEV (reference sequence). V dropped 5 bases and J dropped 7; count of bases not matched to a gene: 8. The CDR3 is made up of 15 amino acids.

The CDR3 DNA reads as TGTGCCAGTAGTCTGGCCCTCTCCTACAATGAGCAGTTCTTC. Protein: CASSLALSYNEQFF. The chain couples TRBV19 to TRBJ2-1, with D unresolved. This CDR3 is 14 amino acids long. The germline V and J ends were trimmed by 5 bases and 0 bases, with 8 bases remaining between them. Germline CDR1 is LNHDA and CDR2 is SQIVND (reference sequence).

This chain links TRBV4-1 with TRBJ2-5; TRBD1 aligns across 8 bases. The assigned J gene may be wrong: the sequence end matches TRBJ2-7 better. CDR1 and CDR2 (germline): MGHRA, YSYEKL. The CDR3 has 17 amino acids. The CDR3 here is CASSQAEPGQVSYEQYF. The CDR3 DNA follows: TGCGCCAGCAGCCAAGCGGAACCGGGACAGGTCTCCTACGAGCAGTACTTC.

The chain carries TRBV7-2 and TRBJ2-7, with a possible D match to TRBD2 (6 bases). This CDR3 contains 14 residues. Trimming took off 5 bases at V and 6 bases at J, with 17 bases between the two ends. Germline V gene lookup returns CDR1 SGHTA and CDR2 FQGNSA. The CDR3 DNA is TGTGCCAGCAGCCCATATGGAGGGGACCGCGAGCAGTACTTC. This codes for CASSPYGGDREQYF.

This chain uses TRBV30 with TRBJ2-7; 9 nucleotides match TRBD1. The CDR3 is 15 residues long. Germline trimming cut 0 bases from V and 2 bases from J; bases unmatched to any gene: 5. CDR1 and CDR2 from the germline V gene are GTSNPN and SVGIG (reference sequence). This CDR3 is CAWSVGRTGAYEQYF. The DNA of the CDR3 is TGTGCCTGGAGTGTAGGGAGGACAGGGGCCTACGAGCAGTACTTC.

This chain uses TRBV7-9 with TRBJ2-6; 8 nucleotides line up with TRBD2. Germline lookup yields CDR1 SEHNR and CDR2 FQNEAQ (reference sequence). Trimming took 1 base from V and 2 from J; bases not matched to a gene: 10. This CDR3 has 19 amino acids. The CDR3 nucleotides read TGTGCCAGCAGCTTAGGCTCCCGGGGGGGCCGGACTGGGGCCAACGTCCTGACTTTC. This encodes CASSLGSRGGRTGANVLTF.

With respect to this clone: This sample also contains other DNA sequences that code for the same CDR3. The J gene is TRBJ1-4, the V gene TRBV7-9, with unresolved D. CDR1 is SEHNR, CDR2 FQNEAQ, per germline (reference sequence). CDR3 length equals 15 residues. V shed 5 bases and J shed 2 bases, with 12 bases lying between them. CDR3 DNA sequence: TGTGCCAGCAGCCAGAGGCGGTCGACTAATGAAAAACTGTTTTTT. Translating it yields CASSQRRSTNEKLFF.